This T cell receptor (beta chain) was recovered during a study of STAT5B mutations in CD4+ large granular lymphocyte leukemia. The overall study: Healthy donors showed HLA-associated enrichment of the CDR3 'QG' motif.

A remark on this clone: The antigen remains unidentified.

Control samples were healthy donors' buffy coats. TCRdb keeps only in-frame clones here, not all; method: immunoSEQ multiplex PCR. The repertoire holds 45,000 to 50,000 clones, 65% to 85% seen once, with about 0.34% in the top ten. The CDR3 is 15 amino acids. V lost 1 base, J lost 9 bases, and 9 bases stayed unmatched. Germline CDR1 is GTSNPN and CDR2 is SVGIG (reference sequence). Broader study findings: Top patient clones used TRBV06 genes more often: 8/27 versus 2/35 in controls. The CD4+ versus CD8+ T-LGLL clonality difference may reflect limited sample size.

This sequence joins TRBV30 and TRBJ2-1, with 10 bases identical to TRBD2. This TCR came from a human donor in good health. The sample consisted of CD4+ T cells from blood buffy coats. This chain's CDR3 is CAWSALAGVTGEQFF. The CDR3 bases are TGTGCCTGGAGTGCCCTAGCGGGAGTGACTGGTGAGCAGTTCTTC.